The clone carrying this T cell receptor beta chain was counted ten times or more. The antigen remains undetermined. CDR1 MDHEN and CDR2 SYDVKM come from the germline V gene. This CDR3 spans 12 amino acids. V lost 8 bases and J lost 1, with 9 bases in between. From more than 9.5 ml of fresh peripheral blood, PBMCs were isolated. The sample belongs to a study of T cells in Graves' hyperthyroidism and ophthalmopathy. The study, taken as a whole, reports: Most thyroid clonotypes with frequency above 0.001 were detected in blood. Model output signaled ophthalmopathy a median 6.5 months ahead of onset.

The CDR3 regions of TCR beta were amplified from RNA transcripts. With the HTBI primer set, the TCR CDR3 went through a first round of RT-PCR. One entry per CDR3 protein, called by TCRdb with MiXCR from the multiplex PCR reads. The sample has 600,000 or so distinct CDR3 sequences; about 16% are singletons. The chain employs TRBV28 and TRBJ2-7; D is perhaps TRBD1 (5 bases). Input material: blood. The receptor was derived from a young woman with Graves' hyperthyroidism. CDR3 sequence: CASQGLSYEQYF. The CDR3 coding sequence is TGTGCCAGCCAGGGCCTATCCTACGAGCAGTACTTC.